Sequencing of this TCR beta chain was carried out in a study of blood T cell repertoires in COVID-19. Study background: The analysed material was cDNA or gDNA that came from T cells, B-cell-depleted T cells, or PBMCs.

Germline values: CDR1 KGHDR, CDR2 SFDVKD. The CDR3 runs to 16 residues. V dropped 5 bases and J dropped 1 base, with 11 bases sitting between them. Some clones are missing from TCRdb's copy, which holds only in-frame ones; the method was immunoSEQ multiplex PCR. This sample has under 300,000 clones, with roughly 91% found just once. The chain couples TRBV24-1 to TRBJ1-6, with D perhaps TRBD1 (5 bases). This clonotype was sampled from a man aged 40-49 years who had recovered from COVID-19. Sequenced: PBMCs or T cells enriched from blood (not recorded which). CDR3 DNA: TGTGCCACCAGTGGGGGGGTTCAGTCCTATAATTCACCCCTCCACTTT. This sequence encodes CATSGGVQSYNSPLHF.